Each of the 23 T cell receptor beta chains below was sequenced from the same sample in a study of cytomegalovirus exposure and HLA in healthy donors (dated by TCRdb to the late 2010s). The library was obtained by the immunoSEQ multiplex PCR assay. For the multiplex PCR, a mixture combining 60 forward primers for TCR Vbeta segments and 13 reverse primers for TCR Jbeta segments was used. TCRdb took over this immuneACCESS table, retaining in-frame rearrangements with V and J assigned. Such tables are incomplete; in checked studies, under half of the missing clones stem from an unresolved V gene, and the remainder is unexplained. The sample table shows 95,000 to 150,000 clones, and approximately 73% are seen once. About 4.4% of the sample rests with the top ten. The sample comprised PBMCs. The receptors originated from a man aged 60 to 69 in good health and CMV-seropositive.

The chain links TRBV7-9 to TRBJ2-2; D may be TRBD1 (6 bases). This CDR3 comprises 14 residues. Germline assignment: CDR1 SEHNR and CDR2 FQNEAQ (reference sequence). Trimming cost V 2 bases and J 5 bases, with 9 bases left between them. This CDR3 reads CASSLQGNTGELFF. CDR3 DNA: TGTGCCAGCAGCTTACAGGGGAATACCGGGGAGCTGTTTTTT.

V and J are TRBV28 and TRBJ1-5; the D is unclear. This CDR3 has 14 residues. V gave up 7 bases and J gave up 3 bases, with 13 bases separating them. Germline assignment: CDR1 MDHEN and CDR2 SYDVKM. The CDR3 bases are TGTGCCAGCACTACTTACCCTGACAATCAGCCCCAGCATTTT. Its translation: CASTTYPDNQPQHF. Using reference TRBV28 and TRBJ1-5 for the parts outside the CDR3, the full variable domain is DVKVTQSSRYLVKRTGEKVFLECVQDMDHENMFWYRQDPGLGLRLIYFSYDVKMKEKGDIPEGYSVSREKKERFSLILESASTNQTSMYLCASTTYPDNQPQHFGDGTRLSIL.

The genes are TRBV27 and TRBJ2-7; TRBD2 aligns across 13 bases. The germline CDR1 and CDR2 sequences are MNHEY and SMNVEV (reference sequence). The CDR3 is 15 residues long. With 6 bases clipped from V and 6 bases from J, the junction kept 8 bases outside the gene matches. The CDR3 is CASSPSTSGGAEQYF. The CDR3 DNA reads TGTGCCAGCAGCCCCTCCACTAGCGGGGGGGCCGAGCAGTACTTC.

This chain connects TRBV19 to TRBJ2-4; 8 bases are a match to TRBD2. After removal of 5 bases from V and 1 base from J, the junction contained 4 bases not matched to a gene. CDR1 is LNHDA and CDR2 is SQIVND in the germline V gene (reference sequence). The CDR3 is 15 amino acids. The CDR3, as DNA: TGTGCCAGTAGTGTTAGCGGGGTGGCCAAAAACATTCAGTACTTC. This gives the protein CASSVSGVAKNIQYF.

The gene calls are TRBV7-2 and TRBJ1-6; TRBD1 aligns across 7 bases. The CDR3 covers 16 residues. The germline V gene has CDR1 SGHTA and CDR2 FQGNSA. Trimming at V came to 5 bases and at J to 8 bases, leaving 12 bases not matched to a gene. The CDR3: CASSPQGTQGDSPLHF. CDR3 coding DNA: TGTGCCAGCAGCCCCCAAGGCACTCAGGGGGATTCACCCCTCCACTTT.

This sequence joins TRBV7-3 and TRBJ2-1; TRBD2 aligns across 10 bases. There are 14 residues in the CDR3. In germline, CDR1 is SGHTA, CDR2 FQGTGA. Trimming at V came to 6 bases and at J to 2 bases, leaving 1 base not matched to a gene. In DNA, the CDR3 is TGTGCCAGCAGTAGCGGGGGGACCTACAATGAGCAGTTCTTC. Its protein product is CASSSGGTYNEQFF.

Remarks on this clone: The junction and the germline gene differ at one end; a read error may be behind it. V and J are TRBV13 and TRBJ2-7; D possibly corresponds to TRBD2 (6 bases). Germline lookup yields CDR1 PRHDT and CDR2 FYEKMQ (reference sequence). This CDR3 spans 12 amino acids. The CDR3 region is CASSRGWGTTHF. The CDR3 DNA reads as TGTGCCAGCAGCCGGGGGTGGGGGACGACCCACTTC.

This clone occurred a few times. The chain couples TRBV5-1 to TRBJ1-2, with TRBD1 identical over 7 bases. The CDR3 length is 16 residues. Germline CDR1 and CDR2: SGHRS and YFSETQ. With V trimmed by 6 bases and J by 3 bases, 14 bases remained unmatched. CDR3 DNA: TGCGCCAGCAACCTCGAACCATCTACAGGGGACTATGGCTACACCTTC. This codes for CASNLEPSTGDYGYTF.

The chain couples TRBV28 to TRBJ2-7; TRBD1 agrees at 12 bases. Germline V gives CDR1 MDHEN, CDR2 SYDVKM. The CDR3 totals 19 residues. The trim removed 1 base at V and 6 bases at J, leaving 16 bases unmatched. The CDR3 loop reads CASSLSWDRGRSDLGEQYF. CDR3 DNA: TGTGCCAGCAGTTTATCCTGGGACAGGGGGCGATCCGATCTAGGCGAGCAGTACTTC.

The CDR3 here is CASSTGTRGLTDTQYF. CDR3 DNA: TGTGCCAGCAGCACCGGGACTAGGGGTTTGACAGATACGCAGTATTTT. The rearrangement links TRBV5-4 to TRBJ2-3; 8 nucleotides line up with TRBD2. This CDR3 contains 16 residues. Looked up from germline, CDR1 is SGHNT and CDR2 is YYREEE (reference sequence). V lost 4 bases, J lost 3 bases, and 10 bases stayed unmatched.

The J gene is TRBJ1-6, the V gene TRBV9; D might be TRBD1 (6 bases). CDR1 and CDR2 (germline): SGDLS, YYNGEE. The CDR3 is 16 amino acids. V was trimmed by 3 bases and J by 4 bases, leaving 14 bases between them. The DNA for the CDR3 is TGTGCCAGCAGCGACAGGGACGGCACTTATAATTCACCCCTCCACTTT. It encodes CASSDRDGTYNSPLHF.

J is TRBJ1-6 and V is TRBV7-3, with D unclear. Trimming cost V 2 bases and J 7 bases, with 18 bases left between them. This CDR3 is 17 amino acids long. CDR1 and CDR2 (germline): SGHTA, FQGTGA. Written as DNA, the CDR3 is TGTGCCAGCAGCTTAGTAGCTTCGGGAGGGCAAAATTCACCCCTCCACTTT. As protein: CASSLVASGGQNSPLHF.

The table lists this clone with a few counts. The chain has TRBV15 and TRBJ2-5; 9 bases are shared with TRBD1. Matching the DNA end better, TRBJ2-7 makes the J call doubtful. Germline values: CDR1 LNHNV, CDR2 YYDKDF (reference sequence). CDR3 length: 17 residues. The CDR3 nucleotides read TGTGCCACCAGCAGAGCTTGGTACAGGGGGCCTTCCTACGAGCAGTACTTC. Amino acids: CATSRAWYRGPSYEQYF.

J is TRBJ1-6 and V is TRBV18, with 7 bases aligning to TRBD1. The CDR3 is 15 residues long. Trimming cost V 2 bases and J 9 bases; bases outside gene matches: 7. Per germline, CDR1 KGHSH and CDR2 LQKENI. The CDR3 here is CASSPNPGGSSPLHF. The CDR3 nucleotides read TGTGCCAGCTCACCAAACCCAGGGGGAAGTTCACCCCTCCACTTT.

The chain carries TRBV25-1 and TRBJ1-1; 7 nucleotides match TRBD1. CDR3 length equals 14 residues. CDR1 and CDR2 from the germline V gene are MGHDK and SYGVNS. The J segment lost 7 bases and the V segment lost 4 bases, leaving 9 bases of the junction unmatched. The CDR3 protein is CASSAYRGRNEAFF. The CDR3 DNA follows: TGTGCCAGCAGTGCCTACAGGGGACGGAATGAAGCTTTCTTT.

About this clone: Other DNA sequences in this specimen translate into the identical CDR3. The rearrangement uses TRBV28 and TRBJ2-7; 9 positions match TRBD1. The CDR3 has 14 residues. Germline V gene sequence: CDR1 MDHEN, CDR2 SYDVKM. The V segment lost 2 bases and the J segment 5 bases; nucleotides outside the gene matches: 4. Here the CDR3 reads CASSLGRDRDEQYF. DNA of the CDR3: TGTGCCAGCAGTTTAGGGCGGGACAGGGACGAGCAGTACTTC.

The chain carries TRBV11-2 and TRBJ2-3, with 8 nucleotides matching TRBD2. J was trimmed by 4 bases and V by 5 bases; bases with no gene match: 2. The V gene's germline CDR1 is SGHAT and CDR2 FQNNGV. The CDR3 extends over 13 amino acids. The DNA of the CDR3 is TGTGCCAGCAGCCGGGGGGGTCCAGATACGCAGTATTTT. Translated: CASSRGGPDTQYF.

J is TRBJ2-3 and V is TRBV15; 8 nucleotides line up with TRBD2. The CDR3 contains 15 residues. Trimming removed 3 bases from V and 5 bases from J; junction bases left unmatched: 7. The germline gives CDR1 LNHNV, CDR2 YYDKDF (reference sequence). CDR3 in DNA: TGTGCCACCAGCAGTATCTACGGGGGGGGAGATACGCAGTATTTT. This codes for CATSSIYGGGDTQYF.

This chain links TRBV19 with TRBJ2-5, with D perhaps matching TRBD2 (7 bases). CDR3 length: 13 residues. Between the trimmed V and J ends, which lost 6 bases and 1 base, there was a span of 9 bases. Germline V lookup: CDR1 LNHDA, CDR2 SQIVND (reference sequence). The CDR3 DNA is TGTGCCAGTAGAGGGGGGGCCCAAGAGACCCAGTACTTC. Encoded protein: CASRGGAQETQYF.

This clone has just one count. This chain joins TRBV4-1 and TRBJ2-7; 15 positions match TRBD2. Losses at the gene ends were 4 bases for V and 2 bases for J; bases not matched to a gene: 6. This CDR3 region has 17 residues. Germline V gene sequence: CDR1 MGHRA, CDR2 YSYEKL. The CDR3 region is CASSLGLAGGGAYEQYF. The CDR3 bases are TGCGCCAGCAGCCTGGGACTAGCGGGGGGCGGTGCCTACGAGCAGTACTTC.

The chain recombines TRBV29-1 with TRBJ1-2; D not resolved. Looked up from germline, CDR1 is SQVTM and CDR2 is ANQGSEA. V was clipped by 4 bases and J by 8 bases, with 11 bases between them. The CDR3 spans 11 residues. In DNA form, the CDR3 reads TGCAGCGTTGGAGTCACTCGGGGCTACACCTTC. It yields the protein CSVGVTRGYTF.

The chain combines TRBV21-1 with TRBJ2-1; the DNA was not used to check the table's D call, TRBD1. TRBV21-1 is deemed a pseudogene. The length of the CDR3 is 15 residues. DNA for the CDR3: TGTGCCAGCGCCATACCGGACAGGGGGTTCTATGAGCAGTTCTTC. Its protein product is CASAIPDRGFYEQFF.

The chain couples TRBV4-1 to TRBJ1-6, with unresolved D. Trimming cost V 0 bases and J 0 bases, with 9 bases left between them. The CDR3 is made up of 17 amino acids. The germline gives CDR1 MGHRA, CDR2 YSYEKL. The CDR3 DNA reads TGCGCCAGCAGCCAAGACACGCCAGACTCCTATAATTCACCCCTCCACTTT. Amino acid sequence: CASSQDTPDSYNSPLHF.